This TCR beta chain was found in a study of blood T cell repertoires in COVID-19 (dated by TCRdb to the early 2020s). General notes on the study: Samples from collaborators originated in the United States, Italy and Spain and spanned both the acute and convalescent phases of COVID-19. Where HLA class I and class II types were available, the types were taken from metadata supplied by the sample provider, not from assay-based typing. Samples were obtained from the ongoing ImmuneRACE study (first 160 participants) and from about 1,300 subjects provided by 6 global collaborators. The material from the prospective study consisted of cDNA or gDNA derived from T cells, B-cell-depleted T cells, or PBMCs. Deeply sampled blood TCRbeta repertoires from subjects exposed to, actively infected with, or recovered from COVID-19 were included in the dataset. The repertoires were released in a freely available public database meant as a resource for research on the immune response to SARS-CoV-2. A de-identified subject ID, COVID-19 status, age in years and sex were almost always included in the sample metadata.

The immunoSEQ Assay, a bias-controlled multiplex PCR, was used to amplify TCRbeta CDR3 regions from genomic DNA. The original pipeline was this. The number of nucleated cells in each sample was estimated from the amplification of reference gene primers within the assay. To quantify the absolute abundance of each unique TCRbeta CDR3 rearrangement, sequence reads were collapsed and filtered. For each sample, productive Simpson clonality was calculated by taking the square root of Simpson's diversity index across productive rearrangements. The immuneACCESS repertoire file appears here via TCRdb, limited to in-frame rearrangements. These files lack a portion of the clones; in checked studies, under half of the deficit traces to unresolved V genes, and the cause of the others is not known. The V and J calls and clone size are taken from that table; D and trimming were inferred from the DNA. The sample yields around 100,000 clones; 90% were counted once. The top ten hold 5% to 5.5% of the sample.

Summary of the overall study and its limitations: The amount of clinical and demographic metadata varied by source and participant and was provided uncurated.

With respect to this clone: Its antigen is not yet known. No much larger clonotype is one base removed from it; base qualities were not supplied.

Collaborating institutions collected whole blood in K2EDTA tubes following their own protocols. For TCRbeta analysis, collaborators shipped samples in one of three forms: frozen whole blood, isolated PBMCs, or DNA extracted from either of those sample types. From cysteine to phenylalanine, the CDR3 is 15 amino acids long. The entry retains the CDR3 DNA only, 45 bases that are in frame from base 1. For CDR1 and CDR2, the germline V gene (reference sequence) lists LNHDA and SQIVND. V and J lose 1 base and 2 bases, and a span of 9 bases separates them. The source is a man aged 50 or older with acute or convalescent COVID-19. The sequencing sample was made of peripheral blood. The chain couples TRBV19 to TRBJ2-1; a tentative D match to TRBD2 spans 5 bases. The sequenced DNA: TGTGCCAGTAGTATAGGAGGGTACCCCTACAATGAGCAGTTCTTC. It encodes CASSIGGYPYNEQFF. Reference TRBV19 and TRBJ2-1 genes cover what lies past the CDR3, so the full variable domain is DGGITQSPKYLFRKEGQNVTLSCEQNLNHDAMYWYRQDPGQGLRLIYYSQIVNDFQKGDIAEGYSVSREKKESFPLTVTSAQKNPTAFYLCASSIGGYPYNEQFFGPGTRLTVL.